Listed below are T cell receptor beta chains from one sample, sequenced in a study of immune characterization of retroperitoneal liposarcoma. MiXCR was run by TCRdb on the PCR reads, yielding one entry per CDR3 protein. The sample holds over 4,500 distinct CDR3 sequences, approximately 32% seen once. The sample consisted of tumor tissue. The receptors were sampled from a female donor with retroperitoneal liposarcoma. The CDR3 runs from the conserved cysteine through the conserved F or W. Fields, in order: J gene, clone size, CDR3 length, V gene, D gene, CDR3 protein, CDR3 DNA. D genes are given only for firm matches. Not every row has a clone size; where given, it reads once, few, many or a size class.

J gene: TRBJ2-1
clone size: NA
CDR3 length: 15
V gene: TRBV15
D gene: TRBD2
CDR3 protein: CATSPGTSGTNEQFF
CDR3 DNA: TGTGCCACCAGCCCAGGGACTAGCGGGACTAATGAGCAGTTCTTC

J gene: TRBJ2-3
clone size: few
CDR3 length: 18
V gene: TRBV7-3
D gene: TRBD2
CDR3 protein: CASSSGLAGGPGTDTQYF
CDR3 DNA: TGTGCCAGCAGCTCGGGACTAGCGGGAGGGCCTGGCACAGATACGCAGTATTTT

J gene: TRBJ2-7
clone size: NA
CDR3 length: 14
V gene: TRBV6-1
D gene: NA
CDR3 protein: CASSKLGFGNEQYF
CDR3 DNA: TGTGCCAGCAGCAAACTAGGGTTCGGCAATGAGCAGTACTTC

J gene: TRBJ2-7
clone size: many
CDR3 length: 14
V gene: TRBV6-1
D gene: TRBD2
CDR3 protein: CASSESLAGDEQYF
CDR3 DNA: TGTGCCAGCAGTGAAAGCCTAGCGGGAGACGAGCAGTACTTC

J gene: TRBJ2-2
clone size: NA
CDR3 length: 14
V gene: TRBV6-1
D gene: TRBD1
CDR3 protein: CASRSQGDAGELFF
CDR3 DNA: TGTGCCAGCAGGTCGCAGGGGGACGCCGGGGAGCTGTTTTTT

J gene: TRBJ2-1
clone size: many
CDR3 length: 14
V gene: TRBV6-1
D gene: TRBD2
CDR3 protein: CASSESLAGDEQFF
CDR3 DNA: TGTGCCAGCAGTGAAAGCCTAGCGGGAGACGAGCAGTTCTTC

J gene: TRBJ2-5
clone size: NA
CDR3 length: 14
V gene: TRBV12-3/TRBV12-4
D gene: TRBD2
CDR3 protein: CASSIGAGGKTQYF
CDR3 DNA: TGTGCCAGCAGTATTGGGGCGGGAGGAAAGACCCAGTACTTC

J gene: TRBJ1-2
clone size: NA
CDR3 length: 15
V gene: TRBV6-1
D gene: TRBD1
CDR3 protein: CASRRQGTAGYGYTF
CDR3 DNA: TGTGCCAGCAGGCGACAGGGGACGGCTGGCTATGGCTACACCTTC

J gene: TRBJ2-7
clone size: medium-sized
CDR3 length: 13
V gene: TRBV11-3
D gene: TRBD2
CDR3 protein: CASSLSWGGEQYF
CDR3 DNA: TGTGCCAGCAGCCTTAGCTGGGGGGGGGAGCAGTACTTC

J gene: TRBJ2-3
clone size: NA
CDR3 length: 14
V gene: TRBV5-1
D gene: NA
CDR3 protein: CASSLARADDTQYF
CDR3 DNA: TGCGCCAGCAGCTTGGCCAGGGCAGACGATACGCAGTATTTT

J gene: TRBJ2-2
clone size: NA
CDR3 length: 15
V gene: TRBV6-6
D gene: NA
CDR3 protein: CASRSRGGNTGELFF
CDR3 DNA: TGTGCCAGCAGATCTAGGGGTGGGAACACCGGGGAGCTGTTTTTT

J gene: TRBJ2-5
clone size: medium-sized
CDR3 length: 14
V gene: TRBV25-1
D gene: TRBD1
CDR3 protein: CASSRAGGQETQYF
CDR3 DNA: TGTGCCAGCAGTAGGGCAGGGGGACAAGAGACCCAGTACTTC

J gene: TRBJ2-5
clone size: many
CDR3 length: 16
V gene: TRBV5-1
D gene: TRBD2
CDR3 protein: CASSLMGLAAQETQYF
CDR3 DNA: TGCGCCAGCAGCTTGATGGGACTAGCGGCCCAAGAGACCCAGTACTTC

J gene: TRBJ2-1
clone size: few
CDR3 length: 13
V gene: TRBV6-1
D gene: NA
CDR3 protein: CASSEPPGNEQFF
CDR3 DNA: TGTGCCAGCAGTGAACCCCCTGGCAATGAGCAGTTCTTC

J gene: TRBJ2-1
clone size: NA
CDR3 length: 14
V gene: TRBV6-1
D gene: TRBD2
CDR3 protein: CASSEGRESYEQFF
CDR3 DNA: TGTGCCAGCAGTGAAGGGCGGGAGTCTTATGAGCAGTTCTTC

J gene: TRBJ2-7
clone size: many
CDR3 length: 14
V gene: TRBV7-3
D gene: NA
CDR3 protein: CASSLLGEGYEQYF
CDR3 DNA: TGTGCCAGCAGCTTACTCGGGGAAGGTTACGAGCAGTACTTC

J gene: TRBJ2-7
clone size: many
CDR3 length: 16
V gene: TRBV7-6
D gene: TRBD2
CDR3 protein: CASSQVASGSFYEQYF
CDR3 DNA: TGTGCCAGCAGCCAGGTGGCTAGCGGGAGTTTCTACGAGCAGTACTTC

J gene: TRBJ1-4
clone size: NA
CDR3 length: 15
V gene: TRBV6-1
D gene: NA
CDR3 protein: CASSEAHGGNEKLFF
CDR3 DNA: TGTGCCAGCAGTGAAGCGCACGGGGGCAATGAAAAACTGTTTTTT

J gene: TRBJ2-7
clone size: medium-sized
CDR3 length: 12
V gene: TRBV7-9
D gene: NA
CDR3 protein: CASSHTGSEQYF
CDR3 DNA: TGTGCCAGCAGCCACACAGGCTCCGAGCAGTACTTC

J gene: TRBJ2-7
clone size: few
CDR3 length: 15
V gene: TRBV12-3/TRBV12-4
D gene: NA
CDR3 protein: CASSLNSGSSYEQYF
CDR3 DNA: TGTGCCAGCAGTTTGAACTCAGGGAGCTCCTACGAGCAGTACTTC

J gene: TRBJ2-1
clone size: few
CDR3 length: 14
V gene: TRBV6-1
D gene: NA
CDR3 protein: CASSGRQVYNEQFF
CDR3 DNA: TGTGCCAGCAGTGGACGGCAGGTATACAATGAGCAGTTCTTC

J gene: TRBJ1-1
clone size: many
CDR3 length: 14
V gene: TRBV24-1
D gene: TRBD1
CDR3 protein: CATSERGTGAEAFF
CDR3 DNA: TGTGCCACCAGTGAGCGTGGGACAGGAGCCGAAGCTTTCTTT